This T cell receptor beta chain was sequenced during a study of T-cell reconstitution after alpha-beta-depleted transplantation in children. Unique molecular identifiers tagged the TCRbeta library. MiXCR was run by TCRdb on the PCR reads, yielding one entry per CDR3 protein. The sample carries approximately 490,000 distinct CDR3 sequences, under 15% recorded once. Germline V gives CDR1 DFQATT, CDR2 SNEGSKA (reference sequence). Trimming removed 0 bases from V and 4 bases from J, with 13 bases in between. The CDR3 totals 15 residues. This chain links TRBV20-1 with TRBJ2-1; D is unclear. The receptor comes from a human donor who donated a stem cell graft to a child with combined immunodeficiency. Sequencing was performed on PBMCs from the stem cell graft donor, taken from the stem cell graft. CDR3 in amino acids: CSARDGSARYNEQFF. CDR3 bases: TGCAGTGCTAGAGATGGTTCCGCACGATACAATGAGCAGTTCTTC.